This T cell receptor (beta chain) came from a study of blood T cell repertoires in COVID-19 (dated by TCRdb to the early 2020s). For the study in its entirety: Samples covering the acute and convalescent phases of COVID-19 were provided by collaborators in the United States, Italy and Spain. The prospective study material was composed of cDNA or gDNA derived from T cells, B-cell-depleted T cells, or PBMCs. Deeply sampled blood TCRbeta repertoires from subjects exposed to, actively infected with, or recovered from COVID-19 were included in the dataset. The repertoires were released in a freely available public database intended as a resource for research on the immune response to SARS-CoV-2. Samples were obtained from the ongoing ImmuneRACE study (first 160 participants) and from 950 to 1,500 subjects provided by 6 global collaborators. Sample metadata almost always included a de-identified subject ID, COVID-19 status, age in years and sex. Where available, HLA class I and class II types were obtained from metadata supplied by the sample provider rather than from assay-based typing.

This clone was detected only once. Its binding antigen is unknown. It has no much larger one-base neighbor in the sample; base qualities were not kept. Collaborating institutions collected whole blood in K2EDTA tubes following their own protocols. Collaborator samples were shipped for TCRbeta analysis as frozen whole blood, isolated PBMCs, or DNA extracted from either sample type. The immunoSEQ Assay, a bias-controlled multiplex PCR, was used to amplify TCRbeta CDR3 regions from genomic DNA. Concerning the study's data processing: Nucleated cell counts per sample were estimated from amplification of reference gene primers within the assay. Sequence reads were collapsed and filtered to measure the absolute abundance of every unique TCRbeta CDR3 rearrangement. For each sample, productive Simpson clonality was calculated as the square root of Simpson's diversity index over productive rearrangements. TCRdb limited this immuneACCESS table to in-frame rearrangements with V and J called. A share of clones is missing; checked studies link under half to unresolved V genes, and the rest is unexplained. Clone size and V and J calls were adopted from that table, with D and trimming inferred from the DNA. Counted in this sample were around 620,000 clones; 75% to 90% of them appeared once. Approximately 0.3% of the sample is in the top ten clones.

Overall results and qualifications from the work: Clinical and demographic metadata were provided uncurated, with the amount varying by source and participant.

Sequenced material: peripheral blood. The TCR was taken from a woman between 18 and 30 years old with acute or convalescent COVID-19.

The DNA reads as follows: TGCGCCAGCAGCCAAGAATTGATGAGGGGAGGGGATCAGCCCCAGCATTTT. The resulting protein is CASSQELMRGGDQPQHF. This receptor chain uses TRBV4-1 and TRBJ1-5; a weak D assignment points to TRBD1 (5 bases agree). The germline V gene sets CDR1 to MGHRA and CDR2 to YSYEKL. The junction shows trimming of 0 bases on V and 5 bases on J, plus 17 bases between the germline ends. Measured from the cysteine to the phenylalanine, the CDR3 is 17 residues long. Only the CDR3 region is kept as DNA, spanning 51 bases read in frame from base 1.